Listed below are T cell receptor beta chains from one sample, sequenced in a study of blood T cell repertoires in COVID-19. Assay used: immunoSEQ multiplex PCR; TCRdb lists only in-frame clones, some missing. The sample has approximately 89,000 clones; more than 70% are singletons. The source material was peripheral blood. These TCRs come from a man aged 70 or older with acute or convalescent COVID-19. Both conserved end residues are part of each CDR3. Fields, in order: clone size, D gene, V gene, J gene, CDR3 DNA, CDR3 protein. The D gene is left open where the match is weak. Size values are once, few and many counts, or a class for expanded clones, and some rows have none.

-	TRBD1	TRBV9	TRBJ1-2	TGTGCCAGCAGTGGACAGGGCCAGGGGCTTGGCTACACCTTC	CASSGQGQGLGYTF
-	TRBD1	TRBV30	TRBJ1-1	TGTGCCTGGAGTGTACAGGGGATGGCTGAAGCTTTCTTT	CAWSVQGMAEAFF
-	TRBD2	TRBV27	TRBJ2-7	TGTGCCAGCAGTTTATTGGTAGCGGGAGGGTACGAGCAGTACTTC	CASSLLVAGGYEQYF
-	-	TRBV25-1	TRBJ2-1	TGTGCCAGCAGTGCGGGACTTCGACAGTTCTTC	CASSAGLRQFF
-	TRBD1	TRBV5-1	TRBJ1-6	TGCGCCAGCAGCTTACAGGGGGCGAGGAATTCACCCCTCCACTTT	CASSLQGARNSPLHF
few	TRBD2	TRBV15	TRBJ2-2	TGTGCCACCAGCAGAGATCGGGGGGCCGGGGAGCTGTTTTTT	CATSRDRGAGELFF
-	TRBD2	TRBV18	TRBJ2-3	TGTGCCAGCTCACCTTCTTCTAGCGGGTCAACAGATACGCAGTATTTT	CASSPSSSGSTDTQYF
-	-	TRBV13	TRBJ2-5	TGTGCCAGCAGCTCCTCCGGCAGGAATCAAGAGACCCAGTACTTC	CASSSSGRNQETQYF
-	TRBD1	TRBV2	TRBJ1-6	TGTGCCAGCAGTGCTTTAGGACAGGGGAATTCACCCCTCCACTTT	CASSALGQGNSPLHF
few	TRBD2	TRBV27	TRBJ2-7	TGTGCCAGCAGTTCGTCACTAGCGGGAAGCCTCTACGAGCAGTACTTC	CASSSSLAGSLYEQYF
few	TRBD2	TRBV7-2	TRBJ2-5	TGTGCCAGCAGCTTAGGACTAGCGGGAGGGCTGGAGACCCAGTACTTC	CASSLGLAGGLETQYF
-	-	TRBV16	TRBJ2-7	TGTGCCAGCAGCCCCACCCGGGGATCCGAGCAGTACTTC	CASSPTRGSEQYF
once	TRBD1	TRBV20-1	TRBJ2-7	TGCAGTGCTAGTCAATCAGGGGGCCCGACTAGGGTCGCCTACGAGCAGTACTTC	CSASQSGGPTRVAYEQYF
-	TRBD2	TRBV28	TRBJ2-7	TGTGCCAGCAGTTTGCTAGCGGGAAGTCTATGGTACGAGCAGTACTTC	CASSLLAGSLWYEQYF